This is a list of T cell receptor beta chains from one sample in a study of blood T cell repertoires in COVID-19. The repertoire was sequenced with immunoSEQ multiplex PCR; TCRdb's copy has only in-frame clones and lacks some. The profile covers just over 300,000 clones, with roughly 89% appearing a single time and approximately 4% taken by the ten largest. The sequenced sample consisted of PBMCs or T cells enriched from blood (not recorded which). The receptor set was obtained from a woman aged 18 to 35 with acute COVID-19. Each CDR3 is given with its conserved first and last residue. D genes are given only for firm matches. Rows give clone size only sometimes, using once, few, many, or a class for an expanded clone.

v_gene: TRBV5-6; len: 14; abundance: -; j_gene: TRBJ2-2; d_gene: TRBD1; CDR3aa: CASSLRSGQPLLFF
v_gene: TRBV5-1; len: 15; abundance: -; j_gene: TRBJ2-2; d_gene: TRBD1; CDR3aa: CASRSPGQGTGELFF
v_gene: TRBV9; len: 16; abundance: -; j_gene: TRBJ2-5; d_gene: -; CDR3aa: CASSAEWGLVQETQYF
v_gene: TRBV6-1; len: 13; abundance: -; j_gene: TRBJ1-2; d_gene: TRBD1; CDR3aa: CASSDIDRGGYTF
v_gene: TRBV2; len: 15; abundance: -; j_gene: TRBJ2-7; d_gene: TRBD1; CDR3aa: CASMETGTGGNEQYF
v_gene: TRBV19; len: 12; abundance: once; j_gene: TRBJ1-2; d_gene: -; CDR3aa: CASSTHSYGYTF
v_gene: TRBV27; len: 18; abundance: few; j_gene: TRBJ2-1; d_gene: -; CDR3aa: CASRHPPSGWSSYNEQFF
v_gene: TRBV2; len: 15; abundance: -; j_gene: TRBJ1-5; d_gene: -; CDR3aa: CASNLGQVSNQPQHF
v_gene: TRBV19; len: 15; abundance: -; j_gene: TRBJ1-4; d_gene: -; CDR3aa: CASSTVGSTNEKLFF
v_gene: TRBV11-1; len: 13; abundance: -; j_gene: TRBJ2-7; d_gene: -; CDR3aa: CASSSSGTYEQYF
v_gene: TRBV4-2; len: 18; abundance: -; j_gene: TRBJ2-3; d_gene: -; CDR3aa: CASSQPLGKSGDADTQYF
v_gene: TRBV24-1; len: 15; abundance: -; j_gene: TRBJ1-2; d_gene: TRBD1; CDR3aa: CATSDPRTGGGGYTF
v_gene: TRBV14; len: 15; abundance: -; j_gene: TRBJ2-1; d_gene: TRBD1; CDR3aa: CASSPQGSSYNEQFF
v_gene: TRBV7-2; len: 15; abundance: -; j_gene: TRBJ2-1; d_gene: -; CDR3aa: CASSLDLRPYNEQFF
v_gene: TRBV28; len: 14; abundance: -; j_gene: TRBJ1-6; d_gene: TRBD1; CDR3aa: CASGGTAKLSPLHF
v_gene: TRBV12-3/TRBV12-4; len: 13; abundance: -; j_gene: TRBJ1-6; d_gene: -; CDR3aa: CASSREGSSPLHF
v_gene: TRBV12-2; len: 12; abundance: -; j_gene: TRBJ1-1; d_gene: -; CDR3aa: CASRCGDTEAFF
v_gene: TRBV6-1; len: 16; abundance: -; j_gene: TRBJ1-3; d_gene: -; CDR3aa: CASSESISVTGNTIYF
v_gene: TRBV11-3; len: 16; abundance: once; j_gene: TRBJ1-1; d_gene: TRBD1; CDR3aa: CASSPGTGARSTEAFF